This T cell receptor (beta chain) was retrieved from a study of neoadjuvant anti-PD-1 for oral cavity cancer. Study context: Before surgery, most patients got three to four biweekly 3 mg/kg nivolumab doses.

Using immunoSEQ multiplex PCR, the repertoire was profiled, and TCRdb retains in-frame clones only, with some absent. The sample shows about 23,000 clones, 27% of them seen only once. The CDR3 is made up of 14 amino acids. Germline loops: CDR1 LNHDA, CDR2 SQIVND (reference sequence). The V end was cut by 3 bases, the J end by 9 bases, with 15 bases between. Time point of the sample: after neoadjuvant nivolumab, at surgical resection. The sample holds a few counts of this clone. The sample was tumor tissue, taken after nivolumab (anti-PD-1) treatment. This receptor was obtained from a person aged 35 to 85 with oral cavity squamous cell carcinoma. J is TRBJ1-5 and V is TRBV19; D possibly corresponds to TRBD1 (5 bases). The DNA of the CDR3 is TGTGCCAGTAGTATTACAGGACTGGATGGGCCCCAGCATTTT. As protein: CASSITGLDGPQHF.